Listed below are T cell receptor beta chains from one sample, sequenced in a study of T cells in Graves' hyperthyroidism and ophthalmopathy. TCRdb independently ran MiXCR on the multiplex PCR reads; one entry per CDR3 protein. The sample has about 680,000 distinct CDR3 sequences; over 35% are singletons. The sample consisted of blood. These TCRs come from a woman aged 35 to 49 with Graves' hyperthyroidism. CDR3s include the opening cysteine and the closing phenylalanine or tryptophan. Fields, in order: D gene, V gene, clone size, J gene, CDR3 DNA, CDR3 protein. D genes are given only for firm matches. The size of a clone is reported for some rows only, either as once, few or many, or as a class for expanded clones.

NA	TRBV7-2	few	TRBJ2-7	TGTGCCAGCAGCCAAGATCGCCAGGGTGGGGCCTACGAGCAGTACTTC	CASSQDRQGGAYEQYF
TRBD1	TRBV20-1	few	TRBJ2-7	TGCAGTGCTAGACCGCCCCCCACCGGGACAGGGGCTAGGAGGGGGGACTACGAGCAGTACTTC	CSARPPPTGTGARRGDYEQYF
TRBD1	TRBV20-1	many	TRBJ1-2	TGCAGTGCTAGCTCCGGGACAGGGGAAAACTATGGCTACACCTTC	CSASSGTGENYGYTF
TRBD2	TRBV7-2	NA	TRBJ2-1	TGTGCCAGCAGCCATCCTTCTAGCGGGAGGAGCTCCTACAATGAGCAGTTCTTC	CASSHPSSGRSSYNEQFF
NA	TRBV10-3	few	TRBJ1-1	TGTGCCATCAGTGAGTCAGGAACTGAAGCTTTCTTT	CAISESGTEAFF
TRBD1	TRBV6-5	NA	TRBJ1-1	TGTGCCAGCGCGTCGGACAGGGGCGGCGTCCGGGCTTTCTTT	CASASDRGGVRAFF
TRBD2	TRBV7-2	NA	TRBJ2-7	TGTGCCAGCAGCTTCCGACTAGCGGGGTACTACGAGCAGTACTTC	CASSFRLAGYYEQYF
TRBD1	TRBV9	NA	TRBJ1-6	TGTGCCAGCAGCGCACCCGGGACAGGGCAATCACCCCTCCACTTT	CASSAPGTGQSPLHF
TRBD1	TRBV2	many	TRBJ1-5	TGTGCCAGCTCCCCGGGACAGGGTTTACAGCCCCAGCATTTT	CASSPGQGLQPQHF
TRBD1	TRBV20-1	once	TRBJ1-2	TGCAGTGCCAGGGGGGTTAGTGGCTACACCTTC	CSARGVSGYTF
NA	TRBV29-1	NA	TRBJ1-5	TGCAGCTTGTCGGCCACTAATCAGCCCCAGCATTTT	CSLSATNQPQHF
NA	TRBV10-2	NA	TRBJ2-1	TGCGCCACCGGACTAAGGTGGGGGCACGAGCAGTTCTTC	CATGLRWGHEQFF
TRBD2	TRBV7-9	few	TRBJ2-7	TGTGCCAGCAGCTTAGTAGAAGCGGGGGTCTTCTACGAGCAGTACTTC	CASSLVEAGVFYEQYF
TRBD1	TRBV2	NA	TRBJ1-4	TGTGCCAGCAGTCCCGGGACAGCGCAAGAAGAACTGTTTTTT	CASSPGTAQEELFF
NA	TRBV7-2	many	TRBJ1-2	TGTGCCCTTCTAGAGGGGGGGACCTTGGCTGGCTATGGCTACACCTTC	CALLEGGTLAGYGYTF
NA	TRBV7-3	NA	TRBJ2-2	TGTGCCAGCAGCTTAACCGCGACTAGGTCGAACACCGGGGAGCTGTTTTTT	CASSLTATRSNTGELFF
TRBD1	TRBV7-9	NA	TRBJ2-2	TGTGCCAGCAGCCACCGGGACAGGGGATACACCGGGGAGCTGTTTTTT	CASSHRDRGYTGELFF
TRBD1	TRBV6-2/TRBV6-3	few	TRBJ1-5	TGTGCCAGCAGCGGGACAGGGAAGGATCAGCCCCAGCATTTT	CASSGTGKDQPQHF
NA	TRBV7-2	NA	TRBJ1-3	TGTGCCAGCAGCTTCATAGGCTCTGGAAACACCATATGTTTT	CASSFIGSGNTICF
TRBD1	TRBV20-1	NA	TRBJ2-2	TGCAGTGCTAGACAGGGGGACACCGGGGAGCTGTTTTTT	CSARQGDTGELFF
NA	TRBV12-3/TRBV12-4	few	TRBJ1-5	TGTGCCAGCAGTGTGTTCGTAAGGGAGCCCCAGCATTTT	CASSVFVREPQHF
NA	TRBV7-9	many	TRBJ1-1	TGTGCCAGCAGCTACCAGGGGCTGGGTGAAGCTTTCTTT	CASSYQGLGEAFF
NA	TRBV11-2	many	TRBJ2-6	TGTGCCAGCAGCTTAGATCCGGCTGGGGCCAACGTCCTGACTTTC	CASSLDPAGANVLTF
NA	TRBV7-2	NA	TRBJ2-5	TGTGCCAGCAGCTTAGTTTTGATTGAGACCCAGTACTTC	CASSLVLIETQYF
NA	TRBV10-3	NA	TRBJ1-6	TGTGCCATCAGTGAGTCGTCGGGTCCAGAGAATTCACCCCTCCACTTT	CAISESSGPENSPLHF
NA	TRBV9	NA	TRBJ2-5	TGTGCCAGCAGCCCCCGACTTAGCGTTCAAGAGACCCAGTACTTC	CASSPRLSVQETQYF
TRBD1	TRBV10-1	NA	TRBJ2-7	TGCGCCAGCAGTGTCGGCGACAGGGTCCACGAGCAGTACTTC	CASSVGDRVHEQYF
NA	TRBV4-3	once	TRBJ2-6	TGCGCCAGCAGCCAAGGGAGCGTCTCCGGGGCCAACGTCCTGACTTTC	CASSQGSVSGANVLTF
NA	TRBV20-1	NA	TRBJ2-3	TGCAGTGGGATATCAGGGGTTGGCACAGATACGCAGTATTTT	CSGISGVGTDTQYF
NA	TRBV7-2	NA	TRBJ2-2	TGTGCCAGCAGCCTCAGGGAGTACACCGGGGAGCTGTTTTTT	CASSLREYTGELFF
NA	TRBV12-3/TRBV12-4	few	TRBJ1-5	TGTGCCAGCGGAGTGACCGGGGGACAGCCCCAGCATTTT	CASGVTGGQPQHF
NA	TRBV18	NA	TRBJ1-2	TGTGCCAGCTCACCTGGCAGGGGATTTCGTGGCTACACCTTC	CASSPGRGFRGYTF
TRBD1	TRBV9	few	TRBJ1-1	TGTGCCAGCAGCGGGACAGGGGTTAGCACTGAAGCTTTCTTT	CASSGTGVSTEAFF
TRBD1	TRBV4-3	NA	TRBJ1-5	TGCGCCAGCAGCCAAGGGGGGACAGTTAATCAGCCCCAGCATTTT	CASSQGGTVNQPQHF
NA	TRBV25-1	NA	TRBJ2-1	TGTGCCAGCAGTAGGGCAGAGACCCAGTTCTTC	CASSRAETQFF
NA	TRBV4-3	few	TRBJ1-1	TGCGCCAGCAGCCAAGATCGATGGCCCTCGACTGAAGCTTTCTTT	CASSQDRWPSTEAFF
TRBD2	TRBV7-8	many	TRBJ2-7	TGTGCCAGCAGTTTCACGGGACTAGTTAGTGAGCAGTACTTC	CASSFTGLVSEQYF
NA	TRBV5-1	NA	TRBJ1-4	TGCGCCAGCAGCGGACAACAGGGTGAAAAACTGTTTTTT	CASSGQQGEKLFF
NA	TRBV6-5	NA	TRBJ2-6	TGTGCCATCGGCCCAGGAGCCACCGGGGCCAACGTCCTGACTTTC	CAIGPGATGANVLTF
TRBD1	TRBV20-1	NA	TRBJ1-3	TGCAGTGCTAGAGCTCGGACAGGACTCTCTGGAAACACCATATATTTT	CSARARTGLSGNTIYF
NA	TRBV7-3	many	TRBJ1-2	TGTGCCAGCAGCTTAAACCCCAGCTATGGCTACACCTTC	CASSLNPSYGYTF
NA	TRBV20-1	many	TRBJ2-2	TGCAGTGCTAGGAACTACCGCTGGAACACCGGGGAGCTGTTTTTT	CSARNYRWNTGELFF
NA	TRBV5-4	few	TRBJ1-4	TGTGCCAGCAGCTTCGGGTTAGGGGCTAATGAAAAACTGTTTTTT	CASSFGLGANEKLFF
NA	TRBV19	NA	TRBJ1-4	TGTGCCAGTAGTATAACAGAAGAAAAACTGTTTTTT	CASSITEEKLFF
TRBD2	TRBV10-3	many	TRBJ2-5	TGTGCCATAGGACTAGCCGAAGAGACCCAGTACTTC	CAIGLAEETQYF
TRBD1	TRBV10-3	NA	TRBJ1-4	TGTGCCATCAGTACCCCGGGACAGATTAATGAAAAACTGTTTTTT	CAISTPGQINEKLFF
NA	TRBV25-1	NA	TRBJ2-5	TGTGCCAGCTCACCACCGAACCGGGAAGAGACCCAGTACTTC	CASSPPNREETQYF
NA	TRBV20-1	many	TRBJ1-5	TGCAGTGCTAGAGATATGGAATTGTATAGCAATCAGCCCCAGCATTTT	CSARDMELYSNQPQHF
NA	TRBV15	NA	TRBJ2-2	TGTGCCACCAGCAGCCAAGACATCAGCGGCTCCGGGGAGCTGTTTTTT	CATSSQDISGSGELFF
TRBD1	TRBV6-6	once	TRBJ2-6	TGTGCCAGCAGGAAAGGGGGCTCCGCGTCCAACGTCCTGACTTTC	CASRKGGSASNVLTF
NA	TRBV4-3	many	TRBJ2-5	TGCGCCAGCAGCCAAGACAGGCTACGAGAGACCCAGTACTTC	CASSQDRLRETQYF
NA	TRBV10-3	many	TRBJ2-2	TGTGCCATCTGGGAACCGAACACCGGGGAGCTGTTTTTT	CAIWEPNTGELFF
TRBD2	TRBV6-5	NA	TRBJ2-7	TGTGCCAGCAGGATGGGAGGGAGTAAGTACGAGCAGTACTTC	CASRMGGSKYEQYF
TRBD1	TRBV19	NA	TRBJ1-2	TGTGCCAGTAGTATGGCAAGACAGGGCAACGGGATGGACTATGGCTACACCTTC	CASSMARQGNGMDYGYTF
TRBD1	TRBV25-1	NA	TRBJ1-1	TGTGCCAGCTCACCCCCGGGACAGGTTGCTTTCTTT	CASSPPGQVAFF
NA	TRBV29-1	NA	TRBJ1-4	TGCAGCTTAGCGGGCGCGCTGTTTTTT	CSLAGALFF
NA	TRBV24-1	many	TRBJ2-7	TGTGCCACCAGTGATTTTCGGACGGGGATTTACGAGCAGTACTTC	CATSDFRTGIYEQYF
NA	TRBV24-1	NA	TRBJ1-2	TGTGCCACCAGTGGGGTTGGCTACACCTTC	CATSGVGYTF
TRBD1	TRBV14	NA	TRBJ1-4	TGTGCCAGCAGCCCGACAGGGACCTGGGGTGAAAAACTGTTTTTT	CASSPTGTWGEKLFF
NA	TRBV7-9	many	TRBJ2-5	TGTGCCAGCAGCGACGGACCCTTTGTGGAGACCCAGTACTTC	CASSDGPFVETQYF